This TCR beta chain was sequenced during a study of T-cell reconstitution after alpha-beta-depleted transplantation in children. Preparing the TCRbeta library involved the use of unique molecular identifiers. MiXCR, applied by TCRdb to the PCR reads, yields one record per CDR3 protein. This table holds about 90,000 distinct CDR3 sequences, roughly 8% found once. This clonotype was recorded many times. V was clipped by 6 bases and J by 5 bases; unmatched bases: 8. Germline values: CDR1 ENHRY, CDR2 SYGVKD. The CDR3 contains 14 residues. The sequence came from a human donor who donated a stem cell graft to a child with congenital amegakaryocytic thrombocytopenia. This sample comprised PBMCs from the stem cell graft donor, obtained from the stem cell graft. The rearrangement joins TRBV10-3 to TRBJ2-5; 8 positions agree with TRBD1. The CDR3 sequence: CAIRDDRGRETQYF. In DNA, the CDR3 is TGTGCCATCAGGGACGACAGGGGTCGGGAGACCCAGTACTTC.